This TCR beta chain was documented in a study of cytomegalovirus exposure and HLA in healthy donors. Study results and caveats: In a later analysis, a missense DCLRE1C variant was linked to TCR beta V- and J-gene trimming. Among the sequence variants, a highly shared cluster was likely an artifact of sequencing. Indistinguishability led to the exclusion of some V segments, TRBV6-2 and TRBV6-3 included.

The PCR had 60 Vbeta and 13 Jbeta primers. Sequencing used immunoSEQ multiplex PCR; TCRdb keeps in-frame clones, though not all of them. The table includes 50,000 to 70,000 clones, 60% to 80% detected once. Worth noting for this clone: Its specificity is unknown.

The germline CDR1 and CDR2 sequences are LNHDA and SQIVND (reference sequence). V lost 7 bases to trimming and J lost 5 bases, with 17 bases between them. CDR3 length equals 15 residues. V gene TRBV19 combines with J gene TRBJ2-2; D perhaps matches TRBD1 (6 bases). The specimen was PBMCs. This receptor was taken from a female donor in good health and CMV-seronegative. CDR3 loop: CASTKMTGLTGELFF. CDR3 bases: TGTGCCAGTACCAAGATGACAGGTTTAACCGGGGAGCTGTTTTTT.